Listed below are T cell receptor beta chains from one sample, sequenced in a study of T cell responses to AZD1222 COVID-19 vaccine. Libraries were prepared by immunoSEQ multiplex PCR; TCRdb keeps only in-frame clonotypes and omits some of them. The sample consists of about 180,000 clones, around 90% of them appearing once. The sequencing used peripheral blood, collected 28 days after the second dose of the MenACWY control vaccine. Receptors were obtained from an adult who received the MenACWY meningococcal vaccine as a control. CDR3s include the opening cysteine and the closing phenylalanine or tryptophan. D genes are given only for firm matches. Clone size is given for some rows only: seen once, a few or many times, or a class if the clone is expanded.

clone size: NA; CDR3 length: 13; J gene: TRBJ1-2; V gene: TRBV5-1; D gene: NA; CDR3 DNA: TGCGCCAGCAGCGGGGGGCCTAACTATGGCTACACCTTC; CDR3 protein: CASSGGPNYGYTF
clone size: once; CDR3 length: 15; J gene: TRBJ1-4; V gene: TRBV19; D gene: TRBD1; CDR3 DNA: TGTGCCAGTAGTTATGGGGGACAGGGGGTTGAAAAACTGTTTTTT; CDR3 protein: CASSYGGQGVEKLFF
clone size: NA; CDR3 length: 11; J gene: TRBJ2-1; V gene: TRBV27; D gene: TRBD1; CDR3 DNA: TGTGCCACCTTTTACAGGGGCGAGCAGTTCTTC; CDR3 protein: CATFYRGEQFF
clone size: NA; CDR3 length: 15; J gene: TRBJ2-7; V gene: TRBV7-2; D gene: NA; CDR3 DNA: TGTGCCAGCAGCCAGCCCGGGACACCTAACTACGAGCAGTACTTC; CDR3 protein: CASSQPGTPNYEQYF
clone size: NA; CDR3 length: 15; J gene: TRBJ1-3; V gene: TRBV19; D gene: NA; CDR3 DNA: TGTGCCAGTAGTATCCTTCGACAGGCTGGAAACACCATATATTTT; CDR3 protein: CASSILRQAGNTIYF
clone size: NA; CDR3 length: 15; J gene: TRBJ1-2; V gene: TRBV7-2; D gene: TRBD1; CDR3 DNA: TGTGCCAGCAGCTCTCAGTGGACAGGGGGCCATGGCTACACCTTC; CDR3 protein: CASSSQWTGGHGYTF
clone size: NA; CDR3 length: 13; J gene: TRBJ1-1; V gene: TRBV18; D gene: NA; CDR3 DNA: TGTGCCAGCTCACCCAATATGAACACTGAAGCTTTCTTT; CDR3 protein: CASSPNMNTEAFF
clone size: NA; CDR3 length: 15; J gene: TRBJ2-1; V gene: TRBV18; D gene: TRBD1; CDR3 DNA: TGTGCCAGCTCACCAGACAGGGGCTGGGGCAATGAGCAGTTCTTC; CDR3 protein: CASSPDRGWGNEQFF
clone size: NA; CDR3 length: 15; J gene: TRBJ1-6; V gene: TRBV6-5; D gene: TRBD1; CDR3 DNA: TGTGCCAGCAGTTACCAAGACGGACAGGGATCACCCCTCCACTTT; CDR3 protein: CASSYQDGQGSPLHF
clone size: NA; CDR3 length: 14; J gene: TRBJ1-4; V gene: TRBV2; D gene: NA; CDR3 DNA: TGTGCCAGCGGACGGGTCGCCTCTAATGAAAAACTGTTTTTT; CDR3 protein: CASGRVASNEKLFF
clone size: NA; CDR3 length: 16; J gene: TRBJ2-1; V gene: TRBV27; D gene: NA; CDR3 DNA: TGTGCCAGCAGCCCCCGGTTCACGTTCTCCTACAATGAGCAGTTCTTC; CDR3 protein: CASSPRFTFSYNEQFF
clone size: NA; CDR3 length: 14; J gene: TRBJ1-1; V gene: TRBV9; D gene: NA; CDR3 DNA: TGTGCCAGCAGCGTAGCCGTGGGGAACACTGAAGCTTTCTTT; CDR3 protein: CASSVAVGNTEAFF
clone size: NA; CDR3 length: 16; J gene: TRBJ2-5; V gene: TRBV7-6; D gene: NA; CDR3 DNA: TGTGCCAGCAGCTCCGGTGCAGGACTAACCAGAGAGACCCAGTACTTC; CDR3 protein: CASSSGAGLTRETQYF
clone size: few; CDR3 length: 15; J gene: TRBJ1-6; V gene: TRBV27; D gene: NA; CDR3 DNA: TGTGCCAGCAGTCCAAACCACAACAGGGATTCACCCCTCCACTTT; CDR3 protein: CASSPNHNRDSPLHF
clone size: once; CDR3 length: 14; J gene: TRBJ1-1; V gene: TRBV28; D gene: NA; CDR3 DNA: TGTGCCAGCAGTTTATCTGAGGGTTTCACTGAAGCTTTCTTT; CDR3 protein: CASSLSEGFTEAFF
clone size: NA; CDR3 length: 15; J gene: TRBJ1-5; V gene: TRBV4-3; D gene: TRBD1; CDR3 DNA: TGCGCCAGCAGCTGGGACAGGGCGTCTAATCAGCCCCAGCATTTT; CDR3 protein: CASSWDRASNQPQHF
clone size: NA; CDR3 length: 17; J gene: TRBJ2-7; V gene: TRBV3-1/TRBV3-2; D gene: TRBD2; CDR3 DNA: TGTGCCAGCAGCCTGCTGCCCGGGGGGATCCCCTCCTACGAGCAGTACTTC; CDR3 protein: CASSLLPGGIPSYEQYF
clone size: NA; CDR3 length: 17; J gene: TRBJ1-5; V gene: TRBV5-4; D gene: TRBD1; CDR3 DNA: TGTGCCAGCAGCACCTACCCCGGGACAGGGGGTAGTCAGCCCCAGCATTTT; CDR3 protein: CASSTYPGTGGSQPQHF
clone size: NA; CDR3 length: 16; J gene: TRBJ2-3; V gene: TRBV19; D gene: TRBD2; CDR3 DNA: TGTGCCAGTAACAACCGGGACTACCCTAGCACAGATACGCAGTATTTT; CDR3 protein: CASNNRDYPSTDTQYF
clone size: NA; CDR3 length: 15; J gene: TRBJ2-4; V gene: TRBV10-3; D gene: TRBD1; CDR3 DNA: TGTGCCGTTGCTGCCCCCGGGACAGGCCAAAACATTCAGTACTTC; CDR3 protein: CAVAAPGTGQNIQYF
clone size: NA; CDR3 length: 16; J gene: TRBJ2-7; V gene: TRBV21-1; D gene: NA; CDR3 DNA: TGTGCCAGCAGCGAACCGACAGCAAGCGGACATGAGGAGCAGTACTTC; CDR3 protein: CASSEPTASGHEEQYF
clone size: NA; CDR3 length: 15; J gene: TRBJ2-7; V gene: TRBV28; D gene: TRBD1; CDR3 DNA: TGTGCCAGCAGCCCCCTTGAGGGACAGCCCTACGAGCAGTACTTC; CDR3 protein: CASSPLEGQPYEQYF
clone size: NA; CDR3 length: 14; J gene: TRBJ2-5; V gene: TRBV5-1; D gene: NA; CDR3 DNA: TGCGCCAGCAAAAGGATGGGACTTCAAGAGACCCAGTACTTC; CDR3 protein: CASKRMGLQETQYF
clone size: NA; CDR3 length: 13; J gene: TRBJ2-1; V gene: TRBV24-1; D gene: TRBD2; CDR3 DNA: TGTGCCACTCGGACTAGCGGGAGTCATGAGCAGTTCTTC; CDR3 protein: CATRTSGSHEQFF
clone size: NA; CDR3 length: 14; J gene: TRBJ2-1; V gene: TRBV7-9; D gene: NA; CDR3 DNA: TGTGCCAGCAGCTTAGTTTCAGGGCGGGAAAAGCAGTTCTTC; CDR3 protein: CASSLVSGREKQFF
clone size: NA; CDR3 length: 15; J gene: TRBJ1-3; V gene: TRBV28; D gene: NA; CDR3 DNA: TGTGCCAGCAGTGCAGGGGACAACTCTGGAAACACCATATATTTT; CDR3 protein: CASSAGDNSGNTIYF